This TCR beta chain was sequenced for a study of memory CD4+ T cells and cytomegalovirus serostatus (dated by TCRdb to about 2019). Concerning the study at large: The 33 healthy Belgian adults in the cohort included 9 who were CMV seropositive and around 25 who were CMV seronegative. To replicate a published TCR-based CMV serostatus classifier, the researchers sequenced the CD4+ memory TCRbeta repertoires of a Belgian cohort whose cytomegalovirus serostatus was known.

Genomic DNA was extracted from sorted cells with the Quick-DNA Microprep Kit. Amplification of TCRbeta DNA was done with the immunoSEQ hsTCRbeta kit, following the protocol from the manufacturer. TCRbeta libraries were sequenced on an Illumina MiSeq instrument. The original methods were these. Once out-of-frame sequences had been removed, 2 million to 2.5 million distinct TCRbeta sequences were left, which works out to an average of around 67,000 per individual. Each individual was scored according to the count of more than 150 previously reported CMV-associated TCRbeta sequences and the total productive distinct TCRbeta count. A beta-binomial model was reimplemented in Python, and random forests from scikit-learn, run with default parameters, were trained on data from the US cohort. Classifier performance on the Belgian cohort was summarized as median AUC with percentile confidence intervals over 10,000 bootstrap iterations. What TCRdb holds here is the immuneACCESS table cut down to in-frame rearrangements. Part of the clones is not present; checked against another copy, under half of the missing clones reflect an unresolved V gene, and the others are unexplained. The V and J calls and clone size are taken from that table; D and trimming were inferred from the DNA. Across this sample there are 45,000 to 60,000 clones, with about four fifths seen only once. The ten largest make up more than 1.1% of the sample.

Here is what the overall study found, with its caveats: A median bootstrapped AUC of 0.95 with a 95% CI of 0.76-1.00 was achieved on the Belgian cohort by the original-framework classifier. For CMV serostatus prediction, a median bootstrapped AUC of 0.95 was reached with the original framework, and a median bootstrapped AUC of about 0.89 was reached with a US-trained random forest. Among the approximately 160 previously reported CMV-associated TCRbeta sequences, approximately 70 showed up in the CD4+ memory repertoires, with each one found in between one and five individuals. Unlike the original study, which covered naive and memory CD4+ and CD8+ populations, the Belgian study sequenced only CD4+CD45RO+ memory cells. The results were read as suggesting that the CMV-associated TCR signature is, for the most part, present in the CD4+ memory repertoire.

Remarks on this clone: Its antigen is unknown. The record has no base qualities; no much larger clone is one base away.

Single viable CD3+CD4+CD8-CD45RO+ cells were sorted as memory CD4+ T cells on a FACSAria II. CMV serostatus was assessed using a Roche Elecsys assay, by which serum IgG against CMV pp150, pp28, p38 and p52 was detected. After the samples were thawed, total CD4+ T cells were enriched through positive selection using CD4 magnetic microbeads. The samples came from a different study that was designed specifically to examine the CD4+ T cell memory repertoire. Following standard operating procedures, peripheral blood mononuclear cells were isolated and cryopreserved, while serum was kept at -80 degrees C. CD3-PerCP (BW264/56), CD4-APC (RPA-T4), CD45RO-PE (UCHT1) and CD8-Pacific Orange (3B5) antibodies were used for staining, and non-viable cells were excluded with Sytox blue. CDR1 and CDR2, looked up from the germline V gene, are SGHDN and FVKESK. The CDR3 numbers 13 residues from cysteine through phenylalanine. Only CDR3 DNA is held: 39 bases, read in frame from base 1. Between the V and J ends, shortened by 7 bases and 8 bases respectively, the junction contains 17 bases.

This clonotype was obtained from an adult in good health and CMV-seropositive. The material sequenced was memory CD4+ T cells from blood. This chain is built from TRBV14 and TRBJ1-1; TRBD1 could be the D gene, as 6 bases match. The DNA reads TGTGCCAGCATCAAAACTCGCGGGACAGAAGCTTTCTTT. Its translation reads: CASIKTRGTEAFF.